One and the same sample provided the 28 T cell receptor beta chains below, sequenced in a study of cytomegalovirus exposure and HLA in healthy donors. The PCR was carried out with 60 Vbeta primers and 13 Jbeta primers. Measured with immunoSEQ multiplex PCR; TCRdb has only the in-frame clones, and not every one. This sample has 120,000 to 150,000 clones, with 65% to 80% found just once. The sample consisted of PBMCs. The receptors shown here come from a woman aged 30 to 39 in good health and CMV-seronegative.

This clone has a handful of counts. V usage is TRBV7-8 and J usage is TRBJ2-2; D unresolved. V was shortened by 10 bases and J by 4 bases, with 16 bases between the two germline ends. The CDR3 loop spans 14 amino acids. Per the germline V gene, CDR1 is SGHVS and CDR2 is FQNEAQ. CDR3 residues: CANKRERGTGELFF. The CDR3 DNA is TGTGCCAACAAAAGAGAGCGCGGCACCGGGGAGCTGTTTTTT.

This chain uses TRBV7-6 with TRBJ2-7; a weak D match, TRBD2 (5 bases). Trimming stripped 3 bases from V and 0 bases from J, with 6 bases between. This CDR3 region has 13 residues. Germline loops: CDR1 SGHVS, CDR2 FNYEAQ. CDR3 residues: CASSFGDSYEQYF. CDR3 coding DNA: TGTGCCAGCAGCTTCGGGGACTCCTACGAGCAGTACTTC.

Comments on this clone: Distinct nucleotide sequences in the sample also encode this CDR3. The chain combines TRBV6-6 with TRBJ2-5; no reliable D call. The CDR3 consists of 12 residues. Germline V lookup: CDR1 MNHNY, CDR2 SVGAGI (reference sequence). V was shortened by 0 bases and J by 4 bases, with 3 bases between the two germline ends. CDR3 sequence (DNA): TGTGCCAGCAGTTACTCGAGAGAGACCCAGTACTTC. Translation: CASSYSRETQYF.

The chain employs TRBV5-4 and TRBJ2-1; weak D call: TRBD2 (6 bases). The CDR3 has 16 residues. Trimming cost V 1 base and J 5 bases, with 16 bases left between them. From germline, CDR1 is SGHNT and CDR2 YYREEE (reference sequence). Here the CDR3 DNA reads TGTGCCAGCAGCTTGTGGCTCGGGAGTATGGACAATGAGCAGTTCTTC. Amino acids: CASSLWLGSMDNEQFF.

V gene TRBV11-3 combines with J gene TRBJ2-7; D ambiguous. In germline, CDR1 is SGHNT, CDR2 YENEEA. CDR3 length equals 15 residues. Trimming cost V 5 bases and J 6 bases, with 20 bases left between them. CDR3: CASSPIAGSQPEQYV. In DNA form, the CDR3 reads TGTGCCAGCAGCCCCATCGCCGGGTCCCAGCCCGAGCAGTACGTC.

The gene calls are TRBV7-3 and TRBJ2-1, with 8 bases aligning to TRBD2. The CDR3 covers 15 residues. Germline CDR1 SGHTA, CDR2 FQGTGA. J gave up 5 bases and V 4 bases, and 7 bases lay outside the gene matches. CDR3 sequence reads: CASSSWGGGNNEQFF. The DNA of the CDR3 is TGTGCCAGCAGCTCCTGGGGCGGGGGGAACAATGAGCAGTTCTTC.

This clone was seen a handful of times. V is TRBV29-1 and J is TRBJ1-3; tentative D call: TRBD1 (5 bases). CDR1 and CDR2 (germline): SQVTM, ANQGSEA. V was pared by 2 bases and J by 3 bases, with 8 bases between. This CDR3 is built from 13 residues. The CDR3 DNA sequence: TGCAGCGTTGAAATACAGGATGGAAACACCATATATTTT. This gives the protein CSVEIQDGNTIYF.

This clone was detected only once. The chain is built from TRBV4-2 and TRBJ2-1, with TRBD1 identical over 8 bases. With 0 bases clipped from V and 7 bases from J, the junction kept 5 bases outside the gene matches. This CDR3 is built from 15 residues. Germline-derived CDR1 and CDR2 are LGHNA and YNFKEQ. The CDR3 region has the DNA TGTGCCAGCAGCCAAGATCCCAACAGGGGGAATGAGCAGTTCTTC. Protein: CASSQDPNRGNEQFF.

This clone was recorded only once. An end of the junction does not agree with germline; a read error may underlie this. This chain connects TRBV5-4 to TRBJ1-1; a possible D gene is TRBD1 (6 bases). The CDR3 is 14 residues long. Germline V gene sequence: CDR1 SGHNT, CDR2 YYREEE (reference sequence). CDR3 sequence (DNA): TGTGCCAGCAGCCCGGGACAAGAGAGCACTGAAGCTCTCTTT. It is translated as CASSPGQESTEALF.

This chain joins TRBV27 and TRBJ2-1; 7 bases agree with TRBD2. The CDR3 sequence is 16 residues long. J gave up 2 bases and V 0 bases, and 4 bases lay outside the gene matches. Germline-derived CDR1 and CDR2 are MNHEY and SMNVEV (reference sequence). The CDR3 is CASSLSSGRAYNEQFF. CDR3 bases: TGTGCCAGCAGTTTATCATCGGGGAGGGCCTACAATGAGCAGTTCTTC.

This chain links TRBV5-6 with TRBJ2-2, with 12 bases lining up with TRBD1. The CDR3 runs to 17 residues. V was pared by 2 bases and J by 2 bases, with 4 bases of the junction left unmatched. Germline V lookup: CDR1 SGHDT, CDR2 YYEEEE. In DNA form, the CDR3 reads TGTGCCAGCAGCTTTACGGGACAGGGGGCAAACACCGGGGAGCTGTTTTTT. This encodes CASSFTGQGANTGELFF.

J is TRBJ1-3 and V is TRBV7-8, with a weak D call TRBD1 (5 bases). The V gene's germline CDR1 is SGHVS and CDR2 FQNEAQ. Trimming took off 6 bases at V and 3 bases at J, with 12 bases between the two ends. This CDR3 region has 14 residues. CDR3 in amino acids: CASSSRGIGNTIYF. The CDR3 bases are TGTGCCAGCAGTTCCCGGGGGATTGGAAACACCATATATTTT.

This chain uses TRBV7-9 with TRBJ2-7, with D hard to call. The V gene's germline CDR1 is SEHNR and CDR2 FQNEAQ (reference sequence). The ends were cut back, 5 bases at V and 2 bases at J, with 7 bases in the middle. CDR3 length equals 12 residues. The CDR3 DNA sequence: TGTGCCAGCAGCGGAACTACCTACGAGCAGTACGTC. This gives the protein CASSGTTYEQYV.

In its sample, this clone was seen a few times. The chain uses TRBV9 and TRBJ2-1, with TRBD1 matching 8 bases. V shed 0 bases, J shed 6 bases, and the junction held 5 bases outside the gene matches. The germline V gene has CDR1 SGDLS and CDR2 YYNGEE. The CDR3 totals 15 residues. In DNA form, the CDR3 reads TGTGCCAGCAGCGTAGGCCAGGGGGCGTTCAATGAGCAGTTCTTC. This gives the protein CASSVGQGAFNEQFF. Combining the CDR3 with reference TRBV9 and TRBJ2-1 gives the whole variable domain DSGVTQTPKHLITATGQRVTLRCSPRSGDLSVYWYQQSLDQGLQFLIQYYNGEERAKGNILERFSAQQFPDLHSELNLSSLELGDSALYFCASSVGQGAFNEQFFGPGTRLTVL.

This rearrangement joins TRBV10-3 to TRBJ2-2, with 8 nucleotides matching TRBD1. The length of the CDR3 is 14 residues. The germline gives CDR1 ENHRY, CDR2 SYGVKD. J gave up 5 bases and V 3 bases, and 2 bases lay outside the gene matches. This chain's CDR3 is CAISDRGRTGELFF. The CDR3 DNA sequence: TGTGCCATCAGTGACAGGGGGCGAACCGGGGAGCTGTTTTTT.

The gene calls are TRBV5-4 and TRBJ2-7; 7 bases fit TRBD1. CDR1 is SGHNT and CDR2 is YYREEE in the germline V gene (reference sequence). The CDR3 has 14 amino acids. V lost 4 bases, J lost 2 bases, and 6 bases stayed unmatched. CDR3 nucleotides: TGTGCCAGCAGCCCCCGGACAGGTCCCTACGAGCAGTACTTC. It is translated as CASSPRTGPYEQYF.

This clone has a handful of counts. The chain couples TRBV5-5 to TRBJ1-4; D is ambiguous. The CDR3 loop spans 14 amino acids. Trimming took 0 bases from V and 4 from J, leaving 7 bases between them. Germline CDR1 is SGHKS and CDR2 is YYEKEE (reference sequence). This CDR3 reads CASSLGGGNEKLFF. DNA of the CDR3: TGTGCCAGCAGCTTGGGGGGAGGTAATGAAAAACTGTTTTTT.

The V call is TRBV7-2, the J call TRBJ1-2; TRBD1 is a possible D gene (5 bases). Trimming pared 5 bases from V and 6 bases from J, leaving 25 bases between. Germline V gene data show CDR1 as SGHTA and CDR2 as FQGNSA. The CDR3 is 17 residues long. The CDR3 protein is CASSKHSTGLLGNGYTF. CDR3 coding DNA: TGTGCCAGCAGCAAACACTCCACGGGACTGCTTGGGAATGGCTACACCTTC.

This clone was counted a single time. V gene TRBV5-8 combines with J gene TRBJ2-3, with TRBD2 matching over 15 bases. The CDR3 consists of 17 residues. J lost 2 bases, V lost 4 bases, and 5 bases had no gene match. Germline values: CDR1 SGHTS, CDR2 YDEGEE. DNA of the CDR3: TGTGCCAGCAGCACCGGACTAGCGGGGGGGATCACAGATACGCAGTATTTT. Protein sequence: CASSTGLAGGITDTQYF.

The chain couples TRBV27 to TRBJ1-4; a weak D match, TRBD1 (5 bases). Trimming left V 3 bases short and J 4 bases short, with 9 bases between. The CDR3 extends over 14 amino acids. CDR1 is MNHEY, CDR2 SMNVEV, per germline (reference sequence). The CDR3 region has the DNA TGTGCCAGCAGTTTGGGCGACAGTAATGAAAAACTGTTTTTT. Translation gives CASSLGDSNEKLFF. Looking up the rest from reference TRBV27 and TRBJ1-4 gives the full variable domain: EAQVTQNPRYLITVTGKKLTVTCSQNMNHEYMSWYRQDPGLGLRQIYYSMNVEVTDKGDVPEGYKVSRKEKRNFPLILESPSPNQTSLYFCASSLGDSNEKLFFGSGTQLSVL.

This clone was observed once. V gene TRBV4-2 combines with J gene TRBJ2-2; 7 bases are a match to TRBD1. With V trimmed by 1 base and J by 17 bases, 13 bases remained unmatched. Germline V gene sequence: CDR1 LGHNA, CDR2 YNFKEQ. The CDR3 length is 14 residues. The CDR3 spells CASSQGVEGTAIFF. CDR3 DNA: TGTGCCAGCAGCCAAGGAGTAGAGGGGACAGCAATTTTTTTT.

The CDR3, as DNA: TGTGCCAGCAGCCTAGGGGGCGGATACGAGCAGTACGTC. This gives the protein CASSLGGGYEQYV. J is TRBJ2-7 and V is TRBV5-4, with TRBD1 identical over 7 bases. The trim removed 4 bases at V and 4 bases at J, leaving 5 bases unmatched. Germline V lookup: CDR1 SGHNT, CDR2 YYREEE (reference sequence). CDR3 length: 13 residues.

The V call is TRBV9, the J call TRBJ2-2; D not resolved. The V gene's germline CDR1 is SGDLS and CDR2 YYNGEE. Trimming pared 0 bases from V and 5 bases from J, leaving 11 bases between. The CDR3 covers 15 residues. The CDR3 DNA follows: TGTGCCAGCAGCGTAGGATTTACGAGGACCGGGGAGCTGTTTTTT. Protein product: CASSVGFTRTGELFF.

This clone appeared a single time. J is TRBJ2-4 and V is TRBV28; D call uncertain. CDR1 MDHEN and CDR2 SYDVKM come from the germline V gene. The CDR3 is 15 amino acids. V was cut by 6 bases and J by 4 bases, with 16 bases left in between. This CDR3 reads CASSDLLAAKNIQYF. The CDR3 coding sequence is TGTGCCAGCAGCGATCTCCTGGCCGCAAAAAACATTCAGTACTTC.

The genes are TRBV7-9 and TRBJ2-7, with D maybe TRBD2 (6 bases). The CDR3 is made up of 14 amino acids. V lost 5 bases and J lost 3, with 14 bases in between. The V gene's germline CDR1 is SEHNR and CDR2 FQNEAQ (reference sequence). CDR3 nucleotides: TGTGCCAGCAGCCCCGGGACTCAATTCTACGAGCAGTACTTC. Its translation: CASSPGTQFYEQYF.

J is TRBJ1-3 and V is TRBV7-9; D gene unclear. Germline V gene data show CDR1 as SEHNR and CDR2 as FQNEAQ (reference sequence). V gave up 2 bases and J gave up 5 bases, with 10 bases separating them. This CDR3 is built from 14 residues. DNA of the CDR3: TGTGCCAGCAGCTTACCGGAACAGAGAAACACCATATATTTT. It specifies CASSLPEQRNTIYF.

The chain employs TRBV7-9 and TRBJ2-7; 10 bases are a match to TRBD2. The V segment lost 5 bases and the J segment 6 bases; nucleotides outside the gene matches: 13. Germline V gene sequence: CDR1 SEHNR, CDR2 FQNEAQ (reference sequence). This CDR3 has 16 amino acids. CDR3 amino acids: CASSPDKAGGHCEQYF. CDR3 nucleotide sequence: TGTGCCAGCAGCCCTGATAAAGCGGGAGGGCATTGCGAGCAGTACTTC.

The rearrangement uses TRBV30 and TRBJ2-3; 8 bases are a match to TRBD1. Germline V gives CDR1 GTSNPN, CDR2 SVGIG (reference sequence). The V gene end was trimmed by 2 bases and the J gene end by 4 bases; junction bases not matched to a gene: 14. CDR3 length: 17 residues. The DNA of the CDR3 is TGTGCCTGGAGTTCATTTGGGACAGGTCGGGAAGCAGATACGCAGTATTTT. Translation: CAWSSFGTGREADTQYF.